These 29 T cell receptor beta chains came from one sample sequenced in a study of T cell changes during pregnancy in multiple sclerosis. Produced via immunoSEQ multiplex PCR; TCRdb's table is partial and in-frame only. The data contain 75,000 to 95,000 clones, around 94% of them singletons. The material was CD4+ T cells from peripheral blood mononuclear cells, obtained after pregnancy. These receptors came from a female donor with multiple sclerosis, enrolled in a pregnancy study.

The CDR3, as DNA: TGTGCCAGCACCGCAACAGGGGTCAAAGAGACCCAGTACTTC. Its translation: CASTATGVKETQYF. This rearrangement joins TRBV2 to TRBJ2-5; 7 bases line up with TRBD1. CDR1 and CDR2 from the germline V gene are SNHLY and FYNNEI. This CDR3 is built from 14 residues. V trimming: 7 bases; J trimming: 3 bases; junction bases outside the gene matches: 8.

The chain links TRBV7-6 to TRBJ2-3; 11 positions match TRBD1. The germline V gene encodes CDR1 SGHVS and CDR2 FNYEAQ. This CDR3 contains 16 residues. The V segment lost 5 bases and the J segment 5 bases; nucleotides outside the gene matches: 9. The DNA of the CDR3 is TGTGCCAGCAGCGTGCGTCCCGGGACAGGGGGAGATACGCAGTATTTT. Its translation: CASSVRPGTGGDTQYF.

The rearrangement joins TRBV19 to TRBJ2-5, with TRBD2 identical over 13 bases. The CDR3 loop spans 15 amino acids. Trimming at V came to 5 bases and at J to 4 bases, leaving 4 bases not matched to a gene. Germline CDR1 reads LNHDA; CDR2 reads SQIVND (reference sequence). The CDR3 loop is CASSRTSGRRETQYF. In DNA form, the CDR3 reads TGTGCCAGTAGTCGGACTAGCGGGAGACGAGAGACCCAGTACTTC.

The chain links TRBV27 to TRBJ2-7, with D possibly TRBD2 on 5 matching bases. The germline V gene encodes CDR1 MNHEY and CDR2 SMNVEV (reference sequence). The CDR3 runs 14 residues. V was cut by 5 bases and J by 4 bases, with 15 bases left in between. CDR3 DNA: TGTGCCAGCAGTACGAGCGGACTTTCGTACGAGCAGTACTTC. Protein: CASSTSGLSYEQYF.

The J gene is TRBJ1-2, the V gene TRBV28; a weak D match, TRBD1 (5 bases). The CDR3 is 14 amino acids. Germline V gives CDR1 MDHEN, CDR2 SYDVKM. V lost 2 bases and J lost 2, with 9 bases in between. CDR3 DNA: TGTGCCAGCAGTTTAATCGGGGGGAACTATGGCTACACCTTC. This codes for CASSLIGGNYGYTF.

The chain uses TRBV7-2 and TRBJ2-1, with 8 bases fitting TRBD2. The CDR3 runs 15 residues. Germline assignment: CDR1 SGHTA and CDR2 FQGNSA. The ends lost 8 bases at V and 8 bases at J; junction bases unmatched: 14. The CDR3 loop reads CASEWVASGSHEQFF. CDR3 bases: TGTGCCAGCGAGTGGGTGGCTAGCGGGTCCCATGAGCAGTTCTTC.

The gene calls are TRBV18 and TRBJ2-7; weak D call: TRBD2 (5 bases). Germline lookup yields CDR1 KGHSH and CDR2 LQKENI. V was clipped by 4 bases and J by 3 bases, with 31 bases between them. The CDR3 consists of 20 residues. In DNA, the CDR3 is TGTGCCAGCTCACGCTCTGTACTAGGTTCGGCCGCAGCTCCGATCTACGAGCAGTACTTC. It encodes CASSRSVLGSAAAPIYEQYF.

The chain combines TRBV6-5 with TRBJ1-3; D is undetermined. Germline lookup yields CDR1 MNHEY and CDR2 SVGAGI. With 0 bases removed from V and 2 bases from J, the gap between germline ends came to 5 bases. The CDR3 runs 14 residues. The DNA of the CDR3 is TGTGCCAGCAGTTACTCGACAACTGGAAACACCATATATTTT. It codes for CASSYSTTGNTIYF.

Only a few counts were recorded for this clone. The genes are TRBV28 and TRBJ1-1; TRBD1 agrees at 7 bases. The junction had 6 bases not matched to a gene; V was cut back by 9 bases and J by 2 bases. The germline CDR1 and CDR2 sequences are MDHEN and SYDVKM. This CDR3 comprises 13 residues. CDR3 nucleotides: TGTGCCAGTCGACAGGGCGGAAACACTGAAGCTTTCTTT. Translation: CASRQGGNTEAFF.

The chain joins TRBV29-1 to TRBJ1-5, with a possible D match to TRBD1 (5 bases). In germline, CDR1 is SQVTM, CDR2 ANQGSEA. The CDR3 has 13 residues. Trimming took off 7 bases at V and 4 bases at J, with 14 bases between the two ends. In nucleotides, the CDR3 is TGCAGCGCTTCGCAGACAGATAATCAGCCCCAGCATTTT. It yields the protein CSASQTDNQPQHF.

The gene calls are TRBV7-9 and TRBJ2-2; 10 nucleotides match TRBD1. V shed 2 bases and J 5 bases; nucleotides not matched to a gene: 14. The CDR3 length is 19 residues. CDR1 is SEHNR, CDR2 FQNEAQ, per germline (reference sequence). The CDR3 protein is CASSLWPGQGMIKTGELFF. In DNA, the CDR3 is TGTGCCAGCAGCTTATGGCCGGGACAGGGGATGATTAAGACCGGGGAGCTGTTTTTT.

The sample holds one count of this clone. The chain is built from TRBV5-8 and TRBJ2-1, with D possibly TRBD1 on 6 matching bases. The V gene's germline CDR1 is SGHTS and CDR2 YDEGEE. Trimming cost V 4 bases and J 3 bases, with 8 bases left between them. The CDR3 contains 13 residues. CDR3 DNA: TGTGCCAGCAGCCAGGGGCTCTACAATGAGCAGTTCTTC. This sequence encodes CASSQGLYNEQFF.

CDR3 region: CASSLGGQGANEQYF. The CDR3 nucleotides are TGTGCCAGCAGCTTGGGTGGACAGGGGGCAAACGAGCAGTACTTC. The V call is TRBV5-4, the J call TRBJ2-7; 11 positions agree with TRBD1. This CDR3 is built from 15 residues. From germline, CDR1 is SGHNT and CDR2 YYREEE (reference sequence). The trim removed 0 bases at V and 5 bases at J, leaving 4 bases unmatched.

J is TRBJ2-7 and V is TRBV5-1; 13 bases match TRBD2. This CDR3 spans 18 amino acids. Per germline, CDR1 SGHRS and CDR2 YFSETQ. The trim removed 3 bases at V and 5 bases at J, leaving 14 bases unmatched. This CDR3 reads CASSSGLAGLSSTHEQYF. For the CDR3, the DNA is TGCGCCAGCAGCTCGGGACTAGCGGGACTATCCAGCACCCACGAGCAGTACTTC.

V is TRBV5-4 and J is TRBJ1-4, with 10 bases identical to TRBD1. The CDR3 spans 16 residues. The ends lost 4 bases at V and 8 bases at J; junction bases unmatched: 11. CDR1 SGHNT and CDR2 YYREEE come from the germline V gene (reference sequence). The CDR3 DNA reads as TGTGCCAGCAGCCAGTCCACGGGACAGGGGAAAGAAAAACTGTTTTTT. This gives the protein CASSQSTGQGKEKLFF.

The V call is TRBV6-1, the J call TRBJ1-2, with TRBD1 matching over 7 bases. This CDR3 spans 15 amino acids. Germline CDR1 reads MNHNS; CDR2 reads SASEGT. V dropped 6 bases and J dropped 4; count of bases not matched to a gene: 11. CDR3 in amino acids: CASRTGTSPFYGYTF. The CDR3 DNA sequence: TGTGCCAGCAGGACAGGGACCTCACCTTTCTATGGCTACACCTTC.

This clone occurred a few times. The chain employs TRBV19 and TRBJ1-1; maybe TRBD1 (6 bases). CDR1 is LNHDA, CDR2 SQIVND, per germline (reference sequence). This CDR3 contains 13 residues. Trimming cost V 5 bases and J 4 bases, with 11 bases left between them. CDR3 sequence (DNA): TGTGCCAGTAGTGTCCTCAGGGGCACTGAAGCTTTCTTT. This translates into CASSVLRGTEAFF.

The V and J genes are TRBV5-1 and TRBJ2-3; D remains ambiguous. V was clipped by 4 bases and J by 0 bases, with 15 bases between them. Germline CDR1 and CDR2: SGHRS and YFSETQ. CDR3 length equals 16 residues. CDR3 nucleotide sequence: TGCGCCAGCAGCCCTAGACGCATTCAAAGCACAGATACGCAGTATTTT. Translating it yields CASSPRRIQSTDTQYF.

The chain uses TRBV6-5 and TRBJ2-7; unclear D gene. Germline V gene data show CDR1 as MNHEY and CDR2 as SVGAGI. CDR3 length equals 13 residues. Trimming removed 7 bases at V and 1 base at J, with 11 bases between. The CDR3 coding sequence is TGTGCCAGCATCGGTGCTGGTTCCTACGAGCAGTACTTC. Translated: CASIGAGSYEQYF.

V and J are TRBV5-8 and TRBJ1-5; a possible D gene is TRBD1 (6 bases). This CDR3 comprises 14 residues. The germline gives CDR1 SGHTS, CDR2 YDEGEE. The V end was cut by 0 bases, the J end by 7 bases, with 11 bases between. The CDR3 DNA is TGTGCCAGCAGCTTGGGAGGGGGACGCCAGCCCCAGCATTTT. Residues: CASSLGGGRQPQHF.

The chain is built from TRBV28 and TRBJ1-1; D uncertain. Trimming took off 6 bases at V and 4 bases at J, with 9 bases between the two ends. From germline, CDR1 is MDHEN and CDR2 SYDVKM. This CDR3 is built from 12 residues. CDR3 sequence: CASSDWVTEAFF. CDR3 sequence (DNA): TGTGCCAGCAGCGACTGGGTCACTGAAGCTTTCTTT.

This chain connects TRBV6-4 to TRBJ2-7; 10 positions match TRBD2. Trimming took 0 bases from V and 4 from J; bases not matched to a gene: 9. There are 17 residues in the CDR3. CDR1 is MRHNA and CDR2 is SNTAGT in the germline V gene. The CDR3 DNA reads TGTGCCAGCAGTGACTCCCCCGGGGCTAGCGGGAGTTACGAGCAGTACTTC. Translated, it gives CASSDSPGASGSYEQYF.

This rearrangement joins TRBV7-9 to TRBJ2-1; perhaps TRBD2 as D (7 bases). CDR1 is SEHNR and CDR2 is FQNEAQ in the germline V gene (reference sequence). The length of the CDR3 is 15 residues. Trimming took 8 bases from V and 2 from J, leaving 16 bases between them. In DNA, the CDR3 is TGTGCCAGCGAAGGGGGGGCGGACGCCTACAATGAGCAGTTCTTC. Amino acids: CASEGGADAYNEQFF.

The rearrangement links TRBV6-4 to TRBJ2-1, with 9 bases matching TRBD2. In germline, CDR1 is MRHNA, CDR2 SNTAGT. J lost 5 bases, V lost 9 bases, and 11 bases had no gene match. The CDR3 has 15 amino acids. The CDR3 nucleotides read TGTGCCAGTGCTACCGGACTAGCGACTGACAATGAGCAGTTCTTC. Protein: CASATGLATDNEQFF.

The V call is TRBV9, the J call TRBJ2-2; possibly TRBD1 for D (6 bases). Trimming stripped 4 bases from V and 5 bases from J, with 21 bases between. CDR1 is SGDLS, CDR2 YYNGEE, per germline. This CDR3 contains 17 residues. The CDR3 DNA sequence: TGTGCCAGCAGCAAGTCCCCCCGACAGGCCGAGACCGGGGAGCTGTTTTTT. Its translation: CASSKSPRQAETGELFF.

The chain links TRBV7-2 to TRBJ2-5; tentatively, D is TRBD2 (6 bases). CDR3 length equals 17 residues. CDR1 SGHTA and CDR2 FQGNSA come from the germline V gene. Trimming shortened V by 1 base and J by 2 bases, and 17 bases separated the two germline ends. The CDR3 coding sequence is TGTGCCAGCAGCTTAGTGGTAGCGGAAAACTTTCAAGAGACCCAGTACTTC. Its translation: CASSLVVAENFQETQYF.

The chain carries TRBV7-9 and TRBJ2-7; tentatively, D is TRBD1 (6 bases). This CDR3 spans 13 amino acids. Looked up from germline, CDR1 is SEHNR and CDR2 is FQNEAQ (reference sequence). The V end lost 8 bases, the J end lost 0 bases, and 11 bases lay between the germline ends. The CDR3 nucleotides are TGTGCCAGCGGAGAGACAGGCTCCTACGAGCAGTACTTC. Protein: CASGETGSYEQYF.

The rearrangement links TRBV5-6 to TRBJ2-7; 7 bases are a match to TRBD2. V shed 4 bases, J shed 1 base, and the junction held 5 bases outside the gene matches. Germline CDR1 reads SGHDT; CDR2 reads YYEEEE. The CDR3 extends over 14 amino acids. The CDR3 coding sequence is TGTGCCAGCAGCACCTTGGGGGGGTCCTACGAGCAGTACTTC. Protein: CASSTLGGSYEQYF.

The V gene is TRBV6-6, the J gene TRBJ1-1, with 7 bases matching TRBD1. This CDR3 contains 15 residues. The ends lost 6 bases at V and 5 bases at J; junction bases unmatched: 12. CDR1 MNHNY and CDR2 SVGAGI come from the germline V gene (reference sequence). CDR3 in DNA: TGTGCCAGCAGGGAAGAACAGGGGTCGTGGACTGAAGCTTTCTTT. This codes for CASREEQGSWTEAFF.